This T cell receptor beta chain was profiled in a study of blood T cell repertoires in COVID-19. On the study more broadly: The study drew acute and convalescent COVID-19 samples from the United States, Italy and Spain.

The CDR3 extends over 14 amino acids. Germline assignment: CDR1 LNHDA and CDR2 SQIVND (reference sequence). Between the trimmed V and J ends, which lost 3 bases and 2 bases, there was a span of 8 bases. Profiling relied on immunoSEQ multiplex PCR, and the TCRdb table lists in-frame clones only, not all of them. This sample has over 60,000 clones; more than 75% occur once, and the top ten carry approximately 11%. Specimen: peripheral blood. The chain links TRBV19 to TRBJ1-3; tentatively, D is TRBD1 (5 bases). The clonotype originates from a man aged 65 to 85 with active or convalescent COVID-19. The CDR3 sequence is CASSMVGAGNTIYF. CDR3 coding DNA: TGTGCCAGTAGTATGGTAGGGGCTGGAAACACCATATATTTT. Drawing the rest from reference TRBV19 and TRBJ1-3, the complete variable domain is DGGITQSPKYLFRKEGQNVTLSCEQNLNHDAMYWYRQDPGQGLRLIYYSQIVNDFQKGDIAEGYSVSREKKESFPLTVTSAQKNPTAFYLCASSMVGAGNTIYFGEGSWLTVV.